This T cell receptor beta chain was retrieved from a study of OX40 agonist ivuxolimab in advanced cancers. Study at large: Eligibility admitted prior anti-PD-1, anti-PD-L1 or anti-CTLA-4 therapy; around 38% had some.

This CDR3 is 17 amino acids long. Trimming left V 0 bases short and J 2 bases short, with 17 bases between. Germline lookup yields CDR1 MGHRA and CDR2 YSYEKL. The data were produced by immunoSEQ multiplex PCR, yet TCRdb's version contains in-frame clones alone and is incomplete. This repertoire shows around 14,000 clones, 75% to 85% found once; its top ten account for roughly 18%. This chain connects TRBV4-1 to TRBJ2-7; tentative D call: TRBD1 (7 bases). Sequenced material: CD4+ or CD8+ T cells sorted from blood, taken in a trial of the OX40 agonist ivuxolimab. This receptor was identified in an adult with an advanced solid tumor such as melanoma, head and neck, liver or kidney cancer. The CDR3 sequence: CASSQDMEGALTYEQYF. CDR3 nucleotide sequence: TGCGCCAGCAGCCAAGATATGGAGGGGGCGCTCACCTACGAGCAGTACTTC.